A selection of T cell receptor beta chains follows, all from one sample in a study of CD8+ T cells in alopecia areata. Generated by immunoSEQ multiplex PCR, the TCRdb table keeps only in-frame clones and is missing some. This sample has a few hundred thousand clones, with more than 30% found just once. The sample in question was CD4+ T cells sorted from blood, obtained at approximately week 31, from a patient treated with tofacitinib. The receptor source for this set is a human donor with alopecia areata. The conserved cysteine and the conserved F or W are not part of the CDR3 here. The order of the fields is D gene, J gene, V gene, CDR3 protein. The D gene is left open where the match is weak.

>TRBD1|TRBJ2-7|TRBV15
ATSRTLDRTYEQY
>NA|TRBJ1-5|TRBV30
AWSVRAGQPQH
>NA|TRBJ1-3|TRBV7-9
ASSLQGNTIY
>NA|TRBJ1-5|TRBV4-2
ASSQERGRFFSNQPQH
>TRBD2|TRBJ2-1|TRBV6-1
ASSEKKLAHSYNEQF
>TRBD1|TRBJ1-1|TRBV25-1
ASSEGGQGMVNTEAF
>NA|TRBJ1-5|TRBV30
ACRAFGAGSNQPQH
>NA|TRBJ2-2|TRBV30
AWMWRGRTGELF
>NA|TRBJ1-5|TRBV2
ASTFDRGGNQPQH
>NA|TRBJ1-1|TRBV29-1
SVDRGLNTEAF
>NA|TRBJ2-3|TRBV6-5
ASSQLGVRGTQY
>TRBD1|TRBJ1-1|TRBV29-1
SVEPGQGGTEAF
>NA|TRBJ2-1|TRBV13
ASSLVTGTVANEQF
>NA|TRBJ2-1|TRBV29-1
SVAKPLYNEQF
>NA|TRBJ2-7|TRBV4-2
ASSSGRSYEQY
>NA|TRBJ1-1|TRBV11-1
ASSLSTLEAF
>TRBD2|TRBJ2-3|TRBV7-8
ASSLVGGFTDTQY
>NA|TRBJ2-1|TRBV6-6
ASSYSGGGAYNEQF
>TRBD2|TRBJ2-3|TRBV20-1
SAIGGITQY
>TRBD2|TRBJ2-3|TRBV29-1
SLAGVPTDTQY
>NA|TRBJ2-1|TRBV30
AWSVSFDEQF
>TRBD1|TRBJ1-2|TRBV5-4
ASRWTGSGYGYT
>NA|TRBJ1-1|TRBV18
ASSREGTEAF
>NA|TRBJ1-1|TRBV9
ASSVGGGGTEAF
>NA|TRBJ2-1|TRBV11-1
ASSLSTSSGNEQF
>TRBD1|TRBJ2-2|TRBV5-1
ASSPEQGTNTGELF
>NA|TRBJ2-1|TRBV5-1
ASSLAKGKHRDNEQF
>NA|TRBJ2-1|TRBV19
ASMVTATYNEQF
>NA|TRBJ2-1|TRBV7-9
ASRVGNEQF
>TRBD1|TRBJ2-3|TRBV4-2
ASSQGQGGTDTQY
>NA|TRBJ2-7|TRBV2
ASSSQGYEQY
>NA|TRBJ1-6|TRBV6-1
ASSEIPDSPLH
>TRBD2|TRBJ2-3|TRBV7-2
ASSFGTSADTQY
>TRBD2|TRBJ2-5|TRBV7-9
ASSSLAGQQETQY
>NA|TRBJ2-7|TRBV2
ASSVHGGAAYEQY
>NA|TRBJ1-4|TRBV29-1
SAGGGSREKLF
>NA|TRBJ1-5|TRBV7-9
ASSPDGGGNQPQH
>NA|TRBJ1-1|TRBV30
AWKMGWVGTEAF
>NA|TRBJ1-2|TRBV29-1
SVGFFGSGDYGYT
>NA|TRBJ1-6|TRBV6-6
ASSLPRGDNSPLH
>TRBD2|TRBJ2-2|TRBV9
ASSPTGGISGELF
>NA|TRBJ1-4|TRBV25-1
ASSDPTVSNEKLF
>TRBD1|TRBJ2-1|TRBV28
ASSLGTGVGNEQF
>TRBD2|TRBJ2-5|TRBV29-1
SVGRRLAKETQY
>NA|TRBJ2-1|TRBV6-1
ASTPPWGANNEQF
>NA|TRBJ2-7|TRBV21-1
ASSKENGRAYEQY
>NA|TRBJ1-5|TRBV6-5
ASSYSKSGASQPQH
>NA|TRBJ2-1|TRBV5-1
ASRGRTARKTYNPYNEQF
>NA|TRBJ1-2|TRBV6-5
ASSYEGDYGYT
>TRBD1|TRBJ2-1|TRBV30
AWSLGQGSWEQF
>NA|TRBJ2-3|TRBV30
AWTTGGLAGGRDTQY
>NA|TRBJ2-3|TRBV14
ASSQGTFTDTQY
>NA|TRBJ2-3|TRBV7-7
ASSRLVFTDTQY
>NA|TRBJ1-2|TRBV30
AWSVDRGRYGYT
>NA|TRBJ1-2|TRBV7-9
ASSLDPNYGYT
>NA|TRBJ2-5|TRBV18
ASSPSQDQETQY
>TRBD2|TRBJ2-3|TRBV7-2
ASSLGGLPRDTQY